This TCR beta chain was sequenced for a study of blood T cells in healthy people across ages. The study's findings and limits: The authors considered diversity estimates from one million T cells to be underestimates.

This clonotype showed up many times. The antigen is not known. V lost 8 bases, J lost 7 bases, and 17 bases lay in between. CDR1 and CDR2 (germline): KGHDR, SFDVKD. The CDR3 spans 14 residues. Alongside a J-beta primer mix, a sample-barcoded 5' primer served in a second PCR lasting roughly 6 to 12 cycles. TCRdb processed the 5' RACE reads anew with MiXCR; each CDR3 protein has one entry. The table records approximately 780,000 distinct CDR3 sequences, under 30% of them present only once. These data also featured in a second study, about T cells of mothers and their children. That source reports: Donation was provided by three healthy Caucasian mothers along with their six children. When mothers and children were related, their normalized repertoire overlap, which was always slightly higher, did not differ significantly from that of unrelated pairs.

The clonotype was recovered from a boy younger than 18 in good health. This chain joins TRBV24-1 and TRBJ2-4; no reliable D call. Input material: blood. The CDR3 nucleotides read TGTGCCACCACCCCGAGTACTGGGGTGAACATTCAGTACTTC. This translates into CATTPSTGVNIQYF.